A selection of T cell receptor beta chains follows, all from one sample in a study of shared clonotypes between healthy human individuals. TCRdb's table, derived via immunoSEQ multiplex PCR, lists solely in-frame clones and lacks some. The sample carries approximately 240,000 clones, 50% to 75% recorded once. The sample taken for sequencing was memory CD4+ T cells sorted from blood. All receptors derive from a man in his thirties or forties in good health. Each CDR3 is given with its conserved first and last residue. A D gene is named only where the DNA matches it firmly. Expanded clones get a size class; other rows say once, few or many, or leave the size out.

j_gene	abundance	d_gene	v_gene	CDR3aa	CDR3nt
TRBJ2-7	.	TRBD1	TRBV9	CASSVEGTGIPYEQYF	TGTGCCAGCAGCGTAGAGGGGACAGGGATTCCCTACGAGCAGTACTTC
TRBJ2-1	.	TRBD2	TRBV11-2	CASSDTSGVPEQFF	TGTGCCAGCAGCGACACTAGCGGGGTCCCTGAGCAGTTCTTC
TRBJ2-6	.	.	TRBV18	CASSPQGGSGANVLTF	TGTGCCAGCTCACCACAGGGGGGTTCTGGGGCCAACGTCCTGACTTTC
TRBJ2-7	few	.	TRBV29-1	CSVVNPLDPSEQYF	TGCAGCGTTGTAAACCCCCTCGACCCCTCCGAGCAGTACTTC
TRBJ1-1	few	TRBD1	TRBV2	CASSWTGRNTEAFF	TGTGCCAGCTCCTGGACAGGGCGGAACACTGAAGCTTTCTTT
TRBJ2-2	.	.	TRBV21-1	CASRLGHSENGELFF	TGTGCCAGCCGTCTAGGTCACTCGGAGAACGGGGAGCTGTTTTTT
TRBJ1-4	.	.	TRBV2	CASAGSSYEKLFF	TGTGCCAGCGCGGGCAGTAGTTATGAAAAACTGTTTTTT
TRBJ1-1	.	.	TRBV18	CASSPRGAQGTEAFF	TGTGCCAGCTCACCCCGGGGGGCGCAGGGTACTGAAGCTTTCTTT
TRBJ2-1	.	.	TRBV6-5	CASCPLPSSYNEQFF	TGTGCCAGTTGCCCTTTACCGAGCTCCTACAATGAGCAGTTCTTC
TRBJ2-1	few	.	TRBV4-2	CASSLSFSDEQFF	TGTGCCAGCAGCCTCAGCTTCAGTGATGAGCAGTTCTTC
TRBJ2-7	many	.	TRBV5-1	CASSLITGTSYEQYF	TGCGCCAGCAGCTTGATTACAGGGACCTCCTACGAGCAGTACTTC
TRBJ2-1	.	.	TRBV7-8	CAWRVGFF	TGTGCCTGGAGGGTTGGGTTCTTC
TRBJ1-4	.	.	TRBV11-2	CASSTIQFSNEKLFF	TGTGCCAGCAGCACAATACAGTTCTCAAATGAAAAACTGTTTTTT
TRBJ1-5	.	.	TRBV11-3	CASSLGSGNQPQHF	TGTGCCAGCAGCCTGGGATCGGGTAATCAGCCCCAGCATTTT
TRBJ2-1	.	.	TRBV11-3	CASSFNENEQFF	TGTGCCAGCAGCTTCAACGAGAATGAGCAGTTCTTC
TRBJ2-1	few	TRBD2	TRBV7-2	CASSLVGTSGGSSYNEQFF	TGTGCCAGCAGCTTAGTGGGGACTAGCGGGGGGAGCTCCTACAATGAGCAGTTCTTC
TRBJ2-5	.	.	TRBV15	CATSRPQETQYF	TGTGCCACCAGCAGACCCCAAGAGACCCAGTACTTC
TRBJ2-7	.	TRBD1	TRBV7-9	CASSFPTGTGAYEQYF	TGTGCCAGCAGCTTCCCGACCGGGACAGGGGCCTACGAGCAGTACTTC
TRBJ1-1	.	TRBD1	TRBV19	CASSTRDRGFTEAFF	TGTGCCAGTAGTACACGGGACAGGGGGTTCACTGAAGCTTTCTTT
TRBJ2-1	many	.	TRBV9	CASTSEGGRYNEQFF	TGTGCCAGCACCTCCGAGGGCGGCCGATACAATGAGCAGTTCTTC
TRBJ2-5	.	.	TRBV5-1	CASSKGPLRGSQETQYF	TGCGCCAGCAGCAAGGGACCCCTGAGGGGCTCACAAGAGACCCAGTACTTC
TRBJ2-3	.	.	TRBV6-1	CASSAPAAATDTQYF	TGTGCCAGCAGTGCCCCGGCCGCCGCCACAGATACGCAGTATTTT
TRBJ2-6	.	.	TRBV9	CASSVAGSGANVLTF	TGTGCCAGCAGCGTAGCCGGGAGTGGGGCCAACGTCCTGACTTTC
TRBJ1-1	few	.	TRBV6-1	CASSEGGAGEQAFF	TGTGCCAGCAGTGAAGGAGGGGCAGGAGAGCAAGCTTTCTTT
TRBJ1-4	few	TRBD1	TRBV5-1	CASSLGDRERHEKLFF	TGCGCCAGCAGCTTGGGAGACAGGGAACGTCATGAAAAACTGTTTTTT
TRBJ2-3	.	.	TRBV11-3	CASSPPGVTDTQYF	TGTGCCAGCAGCCCCCCAGGGGTCACAGATACGCAGTATTTT
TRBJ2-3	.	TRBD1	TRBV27	CASSLSPGQGRPFTDTQYF	TGTGCCAGCAGTTTATCTCCGGGACAGGGCCGCCCCTTCACAGATACGCAGTATTTT
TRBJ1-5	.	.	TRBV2	CASRISAPGSNQPQHF	TGTGCCAGCAGAATCTCTGCGCCTGGGAGCAATCAGCCCCAGCATTTT
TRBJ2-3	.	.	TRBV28	CGSGEAATYTQYF	TGTGGATCTGGGGAAGCAGCCACATATACGCAGTATTTT
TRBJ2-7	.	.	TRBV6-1	CASSEGSLVSYEQYF	TGTGCCAGCAGTGAAGGTTCATTAGTATCCTACGAGCAGTACTTC